The 3 T cell receptor beta chains listed next were all sequenced from one sample in a study of cytomegalovirus exposure and HLA in healthy donors listed by TCRdb under 2017. Library generation was performed with the immunoSEQ multiplex PCR assay. The multiplex PCR relied on a mix of 60 forward primers for TCR Vbeta segments and 13 reverse primers for TCR Jbeta segments. This immuneACCESS table, as held by TCRdb, lists in-frame sequences with V and J called but not all clones. Of the missing ones, under half trace to an unresolved V gene in checked studies; the others have no known cause. The record for this sample contains 85,000 to 110,000 clones. About 3.5% of the sample comes from the top ten. The sample taken for sequencing was PBMCs. Every receptor here comes from a man aged 40-50 years in good health and CMV-seronegative.

The V call is TRBV4-1, the J call TRBJ2-3; D may be TRBD2 (6 bases). Per the germline V gene, CDR1 is MGHRA and CDR2 is YSYEKL. CDR3 size: 17 residues. Trimming pared 1 base from V and 6 bases from J, leaving 20 bases between. In nucleotides, the CDR3 is TGCGCCAGCAGCCAAGGAAGGAACTTGGGGGGTTCGGATACGCAGTATTTT. This gives the protein CASSQGRNLGGSDTQYF.

The chain links TRBV5-6 to TRBJ1-2, with 8 bases lining up with TRBD1. V lost 4 bases to trimming and J lost 4 bases; unmatched junction nucleotides: 21. Germline CDR1 and CDR2: SGHDT and YYEEEE. There are 19 residues in the CDR3. The CDR3 here is CASSLYHNAYRGSFYGYTF. The CDR3 coding sequence is TGTGCCAGCAGCCTGTATCATAACGCCTACAGGGGGAGCTTCTATGGCTACACCTTC.

The chain has TRBV30 and TRBJ2-3, with 7 bases lining up with TRBD1. CDR3 length: 14 residues. J gave up 1 base and V 1 base, and 2 bases lay outside the gene matches. Per germline, CDR1 GTSNPN and CDR2 SVGIG (reference sequence). In nucleotides, the CDR3 is TGTGCCTGGAGTGAAGGACAGGGCACAGATACGCAGTATTTT. Protein product: CAWSEGQGTDTQYF.